The present T cell receptor beta chain was sequenced within a study of technical replicates of blood from a few donors. The repertoire was sequenced with immunoSEQ multiplex PCR; TCRdb's copy has only in-frame clones and lacks some. The table includes about 81,000 clones, about 81% detected once. The CDR3 covers 16 residues. Germline CDR1 MGHDK, CDR2 SYGVNS. J gave up 3 bases and V 11 bases, and 17 bases lay outside the gene matches. Sequencing was done on a sample of PBMCs. The chain combines TRBV25-1 with TRBJ1-2; 8 bases agree with TRBD1. The TCR sequence derives from a human donor in good health. Some clones in this sample may be carry-over from other donors' samples. The CDR3: CASRAILETGDYGYTF. The CDR3 DNA is TGTGCCTCCCGGGCTATTTTGGAGACAGGGGACTATGGCTACACCTTC.